This T cell receptor (beta chain) was profiled in a study of T cells in Graves' hyperthyroidism and ophthalmopathy. General study findings and limits: Blood samples included most of the expanded thyroid clonotypes exceeding 0.001.

Fresh peripheral blood, approximately 9.1 ml, was the source of the PBMCs. On this clonotype: Antigen unknown.

Amplification targeted TCR beta CDR3 regions from RNA transcripts. Initially, a first-round RT-PCR of the TCR CDR3 employed the HTBI primer set. TCRdb re-called the multiplex PCR reads with MiXCR, one entry per CDR3 protein. In the table there are approximately 300,000 distinct CDR3 sequences, 16% of which are singletons. The clonotype originates from a man aged 25 to 40 with Graves' hyperthyroidism. Sequencing was done on a sample of blood.

The CDR3 protein is CASSLDAGINTEAFF. CDR3 coding DNA: TGCGCCAGCAGCTTGGATGCAGGGATTAACACTGAAGCTTTCTTT. The rearrangement uses TRBV5-1 and TRBJ1-1; a possible D gene is TRBD1 (5 bases). Germline CDR1 is SGHRS and CDR2 is YFSETQ. This CDR3 is built from 15 residues. V lost 0 bases, J lost 2 bases, and 11 bases lay in between.